The 22 T cell receptor beta chains below were found in one sample sequenced in a study of T-cell memory formation after mild COVID-19. From the 5' RACE reads, TCRdb called clonotypes with MiXCR, one entry per CDR3 protein. The sample lists around 340,000 distinct CDR3 sequences; 12% to 15% were seen once. The sample consisted of PBMCs or a T cell subset sorted from them (not recorded which). These receptors were taken from a young man who had mild COVID-19 (a few samples of this study predate the infection). Cell type and time point are not known.

The rearrangement links TRBV2 to TRBJ2-3, with TRBD2 matching 8 bases. The V gene end was trimmed by 3 bases and the J gene end by 1 base; junction bases not matched to a gene: 6. Per germline, CDR1 SNHLY and CDR2 FYNNEI. The CDR3 totals 16 residues. The CDR3 reads CASSDWDGGGTDTQYF. The CDR3 DNA reads as TGTGCCAGCAGTGATTGGGACGGGGGGGGCACAGATACGCAGTATTTT.

This sequence joins TRBV7-2 and TRBJ2-1, with TRBD2 matching over 9 bases. The germline CDR1 and CDR2 sequences are SGHTA and FQGNSA. This CDR3 has 15 amino acids. The J segment lost 9 bases and the V segment lost 5 bases, leaving 11 bases of the junction unmatched. The DNA of the CDR3 is TGTGCCAGCAGCGCCCGGTGGCGGGGGGGCGGTGAGCAGTTCTTC. This encodes CASSARWRGGGEQFF.

In its sample, this clonotype was seen many times. The CDR3 DNA reads as TGTGCCAGCAGTAAACAGGGTTTAATCGAGAATTCACCCCTCCACTTT. Amino acids: CASSKQGLIENSPLHF. The rearrangement links TRBV6-5 to TRBJ1-6, with D tentatively TRBD1 (6 bases). From germline, CDR1 is MNHEY and CDR2 SVGAGI. The CDR3 extends over 16 amino acids. Trimming stripped 5 bases from V and 7 bases from J, with 18 bases between.

This clonotype was recorded a few times. The rearrangement joins TRBV13 to TRBJ2-7, with 11 bases matching TRBD2. Germline values: CDR1 PRHDT, CDR2 FYEKMQ (reference sequence). CDR3 length: 16 amino acids. The V segment lost 8 bases and the J segment 2 bases; nucleotides outside the gene matches: 11. CDR3: CASGTSGGKTAYEQYF. The CDR3 DNA reads as TGTGCCAGCGGCACTAGCGGGGGTAAGACTGCCTACGAGCAGTACTTC.

The sample holds a few counts of this clonotype. The DNA of the CDR3 is TGCGCCAGCAGTGAGTCTTTCTCCTACGAGCAGTACTTC. As protein: CASSESFSYEQYF. The chain has TRBV10-2 and TRBJ2-7; D remains unclear. The CDR3 contains 13 residues. Trimming removed 0 bases at V and 0 bases at J, with 3 bases between. The germline V gene has CDR1 WSHSY and CDR2 SAAADI.

The rearrangement uses TRBV5-1 and TRBJ2-2; D remains ambiguous. V shed 3 bases and J shed 4 bases, with 16 bases lying between them. The V gene's germline CDR1 is SGHRS and CDR2 YFSETQ. There are 16 residues in the CDR3. The CDR3 region has the DNA TGCGCCAGCAGCTACACTTCAACCGGTGCCACCGGGGAGCTGTTTTTT. This translates into CASSYTSTGATGELFF.

This clonotype occurred many times. The chain combines TRBV7-9 with TRBJ2-7; 8 nucleotides line up with TRBD1. Trimming cost V 5 bases and J 5 bases; bases outside gene matches: 8. The V gene's germline CDR1 is SEHNR and CDR2 FQNEAQ (reference sequence). This CDR3 is 14 amino acids long. The CDR3 sequence is CASSVRQGSHEQYF. Here the CDR3 DNA reads TGTGCCAGCAGCGTCCGACAGGGGAGTCACGAGCAGTACTTC.

This clonotype came up a few times. The genes are TRBV14 and TRBJ2-7, with 8 bases fitting TRBD1. This CDR3 has 13 residues. V trimming: 4 bases; J trimming: 6 bases; junction bases outside the gene matches: 5. Germline lookup yields CDR1 SGHDN and CDR2 FVKESK. The CDR3 here is CASSPGQGGEQYF. The CDR3 region has the DNA TGTGCCAGCAGCCCCGGACAGGGCGGCGAGCAGTACTTC.

This clonotype was detected many times. This chain joins TRBV6-5 and TRBJ1-1; the D is unclear. Germline V CDR1 and CDR2: MNHEY, SVGAGI. The V gene lost 5 bases and the J gene lost 0 bases, with 7 bases spanning the gap. The CDR3 length is 13 residues. The CDR3 reads CASSHHLNTEAFF. The CDR3 coding sequence is TGTGCCAGCAGTCACCACTTGAACACTGAAGCTTTCTTT.

This clonotype showed up just once. As DNA, the CDR3 is TGCAGTGCTAGAGATGCCCCGGGCGGGGGGAGTCCCTACAATGAGCAGTTCTTC. It translates to CSARDAPGGGSPYNEQFF. This chain connects TRBV20-1 to TRBJ2-1, with 8 bases fitting TRBD2. There are 18 residues in the CDR3. The germline V gene encodes CDR1 DFQATT and CDR2 SNEGSKA (reference sequence). V lost 0 bases, J lost 2 bases, and 12 bases stayed unmatched.

The CDR3 loop reads CASSPGTVTGNTIYF. CDR3 DNA: TGTGCCAGCAGCCCCGGGACAGTTACCGGAAACACCATATATTTT. The rearrangement joins TRBV7-2 to TRBJ1-3, with TRBD1 matching 7 bases. CDR3 size: 15 residues. CDR1 is SGHTA and CDR2 is FQGNSA in the germline V gene. Germline trimming cut 5 bases from V and 4 bases from J; bases unmatched to any gene: 8.

The CDR3 sequence: CSARDLGQFYGYTF. The CDR3 DNA reads TGCAGTGCTAGAGATCTCGGGCAGTTCTATGGCTACACCTTC. The chain combines TRBV20-1 with TRBJ1-2; D not resolved. The germline gives CDR1 DFQATT, CDR2 SNEGSKA (reference sequence). V lost 0 bases, J lost 4 bases, and 12 bases lay in between. The CDR3 has 14 amino acids.

The genes are TRBV4-2 and TRBJ2-7; 9 bases are a match to TRBD1. Germline V gene data show CDR1 as LGHNA and CDR2 as YNFKEQ. With V trimmed by 0 bases and J by 9 bases, 6 bases remained unmatched. The CDR3 spans 14 residues. CDR3 in DNA: TGTGCCAGCAGCCAAGAACCACAGGGGGCTTGGCAGTACTTC. It is translated as CASSQEPQGAWQYF.

This clonotype was counted between two and nine times. This chain links TRBV4-1 with TRBJ2-1, with a tentative D call TRBD2 (5 bases). The CDR3 has 15 amino acids. The V gene lost 0 bases and the J gene lost 7 bases, with 13 bases spanning the gap. Germline CDR1 and CDR2: MGHRA and YSYEKL. The DNA for the CDR3 is TGCGCCAGCAGCCAAGAGACTACGGTAAAGAATGAGCAGTTCTTC. It yields the protein CASSQETTVKNEQFF.

DNA of the CDR3: TGCAGTGCTACCTCAGTAGGGACGACTAGCGGGATTGGCTCCTACAATGAGCAGTTCTTC. It translates to CSATSVGTTSGIGSYNEQFF. This chain uses TRBV20-1 with TRBJ2-1, with 11 bases that match TRBD2. The CDR3 is 20 residues long. Trimming cost V 4 bases and J 0 bases; bases outside gene matches: 17. Germline lookup yields CDR1 DFQATT and CDR2 SNEGSKA (reference sequence).

Ten or more counts support this clonotype. This chain uses TRBV12-3 or TRBV12-4 with TRBJ1-6, with D perhaps TRBD1 (5 bases). This CDR3 has 14 residues. V was pared by 5 bases and J by 4 bases, with 9 bases between. The CDR3 loop reads CASSPGPYNSPLHF. CDR3 bases: TGTGCCAGCAGTCCGGGACCGTATAATTCACCCCTCCACTTT.

The genes are TRBV9 and TRBJ2-2; 7 bases align to TRBD2. This CDR3 region has 14 residues. J was trimmed by 6 bases and V by 3 bases; bases with no gene match: 5. In germline, CDR1 is SGDLS, CDR2 YYNGEE. The CDR3 nucleotides are TGTGCCAGCAGCGCAGCGGGATTGTCCGGGGAGCTGTTTTTT. It codes for CASSAAGLSGELFF.

This clonotype was counted between two and nine times. The rearrangement joins TRBV15 to TRBJ2-1; 14 positions match TRBD2. J was trimmed by 9 bases and V by 3 bases; bases with no gene match: 4. CDR1 is LNHNV and CDR2 is YYDKDF in the germline V gene (reference sequence). This CDR3 contains 15 residues. The CDR3 bases are TGTGCCACCAGCAGTAGGACTAGCGGGGGGACTGAGCAGTTCTTC. It yields the protein CATSSRTSGGTEQFF.

The CDR3 coding sequence is TGTGCCAGCAGTTTAATAGAGCGACCTGGGGCCAACGTCCTGACTTTC. Protein product: CASSLIERPGANVLTF. The genes are TRBV12-3 or TRBV12-4 and TRBJ2-6; D not resolved. CDR3 length equals 16 residues. Trimming removed 2 bases at V and 2 bases at J, with 10 bases between.

Of note for this clonotype: An end of the junction differs from the germline gene, which may be a read error. The chain carries TRBV5-6 and TRBJ2-3; D is perhaps TRBD2 (5 bases). Per the germline V gene, CDR1 is SGHDT and CDR2 is YYEEEE. This CDR3 is built from 12 residues. In nucleotides, the CDR3 is TGTTCCAGCTCTAGCCATGGGCAGTCGCAGTATTTT. It specifies CSSSSHGQSQYF.

There are many counts of this clonotype. V and J are TRBV3-1 and TRBJ1-5; TRBD1 aligns across 7 bases. CDR3 length: 14 amino acids. Germline trimming cut 8 bases from V and 6 bases from J; bases unmatched to any gene: 10. Germline CDR1 LGHDT, CDR2 YNNKEL (reference sequence). The CDR3 bases are TGTGCCAGCGGGCGACAGGGATCAAGTCAGCCCCAGCATTTT. Translation: CASGRQGSSQPQHF.

This clonotype was seen repeatedly, ten times or more. This sequence joins TRBV7-9 and TRBJ2-1; 8 bases are shared with TRBD2. The V gene end was trimmed by 8 bases and the J gene end by 8 bases; junction bases not matched to a gene: 11. The CDR3 has 14 amino acids. In germline, CDR1 is SEHNR, CDR2 FQNEAQ (reference sequence). The CDR3 reads CASETGGPWDEQFF. DNA for the CDR3: TGTGCCAGCGAGACGGGGGGGCCTTGGGATGAGCAGTTCTTC.